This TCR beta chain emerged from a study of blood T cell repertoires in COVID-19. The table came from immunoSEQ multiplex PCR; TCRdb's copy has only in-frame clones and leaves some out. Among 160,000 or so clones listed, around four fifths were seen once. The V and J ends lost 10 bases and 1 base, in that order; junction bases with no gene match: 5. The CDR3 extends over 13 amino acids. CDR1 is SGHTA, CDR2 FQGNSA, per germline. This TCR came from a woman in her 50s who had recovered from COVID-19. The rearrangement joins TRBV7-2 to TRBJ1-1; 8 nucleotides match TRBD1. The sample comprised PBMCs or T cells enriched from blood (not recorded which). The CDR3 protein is CATTGQANTEAFF. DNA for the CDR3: TGTGCCACCACGGGACAGGCGAACACTGAAGCTTTCTTT.